The 21 T cell receptor beta chains below all came from one sample that was sequenced in a study of T cell changes during pregnancy in multiple sclerosis. Profiled with immunoSEQ multiplex PCR; TCRdb holds only in-frame clones, not every one. Of 40,000 to 50,000 clones listed, around 95% are singletons. Material: CD8+ T cells from peripheral blood mononuclear cells, obtained after pregnancy. The receptors here all came from a female donor with multiple sclerosis, enrolled in a pregnancy study.

The chain links TRBV28 to TRBJ2-7; 9 nucleotides match TRBD1. CDR1 and CDR2 (germline): MDHEN, SYDVKM. The CDR3 extends over 14 amino acids. J was trimmed by 7 bases and V by 1 base; bases with no gene match: 5. CDR3 in DNA: TGTGCCAGCAGTTTATACAGGGGGCCTTGGGAGCAGTACTTC. Translated, it gives CASSLYRGPWEQYF.

In its sample, this clone was seen once. V usage is TRBV20-1 and J usage is TRBJ1-2, with TRBD1 matching 7 bases. From germline, CDR1 is DFQATT and CDR2 SNEGSKA (reference sequence). Germline trimming cut 6 bases from V and 8 bases from J; bases unmatched to any gene: 0. This CDR3 spans 9 amino acids. In DNA form, the CDR3 reads TGCAGTGCAGGGGGCGGCTACACCTTC. It codes for CSAGGGYTF.

The CDR3 DNA reads TGTGCCAGCAGTGCCCGAGGTGTGGGTGAAGAGACCCAGTACTTC. This codes for CASSARGVGEETQYF. This chain links TRBV27 with TRBJ2-5; D unresolved. The V end was cut by 5 bases, the J end by 3 bases, with 16 bases between. Germline V gene data show CDR1 as MNHEY and CDR2 as SMNVEV (reference sequence). The CDR3 has 15 amino acids.

V usage is TRBV6-1 and J usage is TRBJ2-7, with a possible D match to TRBD1 (6 bases). The CDR3 runs 16 residues. CDR1 is MNHNS and CDR2 is SASEGT in the germline V gene. Trimming took off 1 base at V and 0 bases at J, with 13 bases between the two ends. The CDR3: CASSEDGTQSSYEQYF. Here the CDR3 DNA reads TGTGCCAGCAGTGAAGATGGGACACAGTCCTCCTACGAGCAGTACTTC.

The rearrangement joins TRBV5-1 to TRBJ2-5; the D is unclear. This CDR3 is 14 amino acids long. With 0 bases removed from V and 2 bases from J, the gap between germline ends came to 8 bases. In germline, CDR1 is SGHRS, CDR2 YFSETQ. The DNA for the CDR3 is TGCGCCAGCAGCTTGGCCAGGCAACAAGAGACCCAGTACTTC. This codes for CASSLARQQETQYF.

The rearrangement joins TRBV5-5 to TRBJ2-2; 11 bases map to TRBD1. CDR3 length equals 15 residues. Looked up from germline, CDR1 is SGHKS and CDR2 is YYEKEE (reference sequence). Germline trimming cut 3 bases from V and 3 bases from J; bases unmatched to any gene: 1. The CDR3 spells CASSWTGGYTGELFF. CDR3 coding DNA: TGTGCCAGCAGCTGGACAGGGGGCTACACCGGGGAGCTGTTTTTT. Full variable domain (rest looked up from reference TRBV5-5 and TRBJ2-2): DAGVTQSPTHLIKTRGQQVTLRCSPISGHKSVSWYQQVLGQGPQFIFQYYEKEERGRGNFPDRFSARQFPNYSSELNVNALLLGDSALYLCASSWTGGYTGELFFGEGSRLTVL.

V gene TRBV7-9 combines with J gene TRBJ2-7; 10 bases line up with TRBD1. CDR1 is SEHNR, CDR2 FQNEAQ, per germline (reference sequence). Unmatched junction bases numbered 11, after V lost 4 bases and J lost 2 bases. This CDR3 contains 17 residues. The CDR3 loop reads CASSSTNRDRGPYEQYF. CDR3 DNA: TGTGCCAGCAGCTCAACGAACCGGGACAGGGGCCCCTACGAGCAGTACTTC.

The chain employs TRBV9 and TRBJ2-1; TRBD2 agrees at 9 bases. Germline CDR1 SGDLS, CDR2 YYNGEE. CDR3 length: 12 amino acids. The junction had 5 bases not matched to a gene; V was cut back by 4 bases and J by 12 bases. CDR3 loop: CASSPGLAGQFF. CDR3 DNA sequence: TGTGCCAGCAGCCCGGGACTAGCCGGGCAGTTCTTC.

This CDR3 reads CASSFNQRDILTDTQYF. In DNA, the CDR3 is TGTGCCAGCAGCTTTAATCAGCGGGACATCCTCACAGATACGCAGTATTTT. V is TRBV12-1 and J is TRBJ2-3; TRBD2 is the table's D call and was not checked against the DNA. TRBV12-1 is listed as a pseudogene. This CDR3 is 17 amino acids long.

The chain combines TRBV19 with TRBJ2-1; TRBD1 is a possible D gene (7 bases). V lost 3 bases to trimming and J lost 8 bases, with 11 bases between them. This CDR3 spans 13 amino acids. Germline loops: CDR1 LNHDA, CDR2 SQIVND (reference sequence). CDR3 amino acids: CASSMVRGDEQFF. As DNA, the CDR3 is TGTGCCAGTAGTATGGTCAGGGGGGATGAGCAGTTCTTC.

The J gene is TRBJ1-1, the V gene TRBV4-1; a weak D match, TRBD1 (5 bases). Germline CDR1 MGHRA, CDR2 YSYEKL. CDR3 length: 14 residues. The V end lost 0 bases, the J end lost 1 base, and 6 bases lay between the germline ends. CDR3 loop: CASSQDQGNTEAFF. CDR3 DNA sequence: TGCGCCAGCAGCCAAGATCAGGGGAACACTGAAGCTTTCTTT.

This clone was recorded only once. The chain links TRBV7-9 to TRBJ2-7; 7 positions match TRBD1. In germline, CDR1 is SEHNR, CDR2 FQNEAQ (reference sequence). The ends lost 10 bases at V and 1 base at J; junction bases unmatched: 4. The length of the CDR3 is 12 residues. The CDR3 DNA is TGTGCCACCAGGGACAGATCCTACGAGCAGTACTTC. This translates into CATRDRSYEQYF. Full variable domain (rest looked up from reference TRBV7-9 and TRBJ2-7): DTGVSQNPRHKITKRGQNVTFRCDPISEHNRLYWYRQTLGQGPEFLTYFQNEAQLEKSRLLSDRFSAERPKGSFSTLEIQRTEQGDSAMYLCATRDRSYEQYFGPGTRLTVT.

The rearrangement links TRBV4-3 to TRBJ1-2, with D possibly TRBD1 on 5 matching bases. V dropped 5 bases and J dropped 10 bases, with 26 bases sitting between them. The CDR3 has 16 amino acids. Germline assignment: CDR1 LGHNA and CDR2 YSLEER. CDR3 sequence (DNA): TGCGCCAGCAGCAGCCGAATGACATTTGGCGAAGGGGACTACACCTTC. This encodes CASSSRMTFGEGDYTF.

V usage is TRBV4-1 and J usage is TRBJ1-2; D not resolved. Per germline, CDR1 MGHRA and CDR2 YSYEKL. V was clipped by 5 bases and J by 3 bases, with 13 bases between them. The CDR3 totals 14 residues. CDR3 in DNA: TGCGCCAGCAGCTCTTTGGGGAGCCACTATGGCTACACCTTC. Its translation: CASSSLGSHYGYTF.

V and J are TRBV4-3 and TRBJ2-3; D is undetermined. Trimming stripped 2 bases from V and 2 bases from J, with 14 bases between. Germline lookup yields CDR1 LGHNA and CDR2 YSLEER. This CDR3 has 16 residues. The CDR3 region is CASSQNPTPNTDTQYF. CDR3 nucleotides: TGCGCCAGCAGCCAAAACCCGACTCCTAACACAGATACGCAGTATTTT.

V is TRBV18 and J is TRBJ2-1; perhaps TRBD2 as D (6 bases). Trimming pared 3 bases from V and 0 bases from J, leaving 9 bases between. This CDR3 contains 15 residues. CDR1 and CDR2 from the germline V gene are KGHSH and LQKENI. The CDR3 DNA reads TGTGCCAGCTCACCCGCGGGGTTCTCCTACAATGAGCAGTTCTTC. It encodes CASSPAGFSYNEQFF.

The V call is TRBV4-1, the J call TRBJ1-2; TRBD1 aligns across 8 bases. Germline CDR1 is MGHRA and CDR2 is YSYEKL. V lost 0 bases to trimming and J lost 0 bases; unmatched junction nucleotides: 9. This CDR3 has 18 residues. CDR3 region: CASSQDRTGGRTNYGYTF. CDR3 bases: TGCGCCAGCAGCCAAGATCGAACAGGGGGACGTACTAACTATGGCTACACCTTC.

This chain links TRBV6-5 with TRBJ2-1; D perhaps matches TRBD1 (6 bases). The CDR3 sequence is 13 residues long. V lost 2 bases and J 10 bases, leaving 12 bases between the germline ends. Germline V lookup: CDR1 MNHEY, CDR2 SVGAGI. Written as DNA, the CDR3 is TGTGCCAGCAGTTACGCCACAGGGAGCGAGCAGTTCTTC. Translating it yields CASSYATGSEQFF.

The chain employs TRBV27 and TRBJ1-2; D uncertain. This CDR3 spans 13 amino acids. Looked up from germline, CDR1 is MNHEY and CDR2 is SMNVEV (reference sequence). Between the trimmed V and J ends, which lost 6 bases and 4 bases, there was a span of 12 bases. Written as DNA, the CDR3 is TGTGCCAGCAGCTACGGGGTCTTCTATGGCTACACCTTC. This encodes CASSYGVFYGYTF.

V is TRBV19 and J is TRBJ2-5; D gene unclear. V dropped 2 bases and J dropped 6 bases, with 10 bases sitting between them. This CDR3 spans 13 amino acids. The germline V gene encodes CDR1 LNHDA and CDR2 SQIVND (reference sequence). CDR3 DNA sequence: TGTGCCAGTAGTATAACGGCGGTACAGACCCAGTACTTC. Translating gives CASSITAVQTQYF.

This sequence joins TRBV9 and TRBJ2-1, with 15 positions matching TRBD2. Losses at the gene ends were 4 bases for V and 9 bases for J; bases not matched to a gene: 8. The CDR3 is 16 amino acids. CDR1 and CDR2 from the germline V gene are SGDLS and YYNGEE. This chain's CDR3 is CASSTGTSGGLGEQFF. The CDR3 DNA reads as TGTGCCAGCAGCACCGGGACTAGCGGGGGGCTAGGTGAGCAGTTCTTC.